This is a list of T cell receptor beta chains from one sample in a study of human T cells and chemical hapten exposure. TCRdb independently ran MiXCR on the RACE reads; one entry per CDR3 protein. Of roughly 250,000 distinct CDR3 sequences in the sample, 8.6% were seen once. The sample in question was whole blood, obtained in connection with sensitization to the hapten diphenylcyclopropenone (DPC). Source of these receptors: a woman aged 40 to 55 with alopecia areata. Some clones in this sample may be carry-over from other donors' samples. The CDR3 runs from the conserved cysteine through the conserved F or W. Each record gives: clone size, J gene, V gene, D gene, CDR3 DNA, CDR3 protein. The D gene is left open where the match is weak. Not all rows give a size; the values are once, few, many and, for expanded clones, a class.

>.|TRBJ2-7|TRBV7-2|.
TGTGCCAGCAGCCCTCAGGTCTTAGGCGAGCAGTACTTC
CASSPQVLGEQYF
>.|TRBJ2-2|TRBV7-2|TRBD1
TGTGCCAGCAGCGCCCGGACAGGGGTGAGAACCGGGGAGCTGTTTTTT
CASSARTGVRTGELFF
>.|TRBJ2-2|TRBV6-4|.
TGTGCCAGCAGTGTGGAGGGGACGATCACCGGGGAGCTGTTTTTT
CASSVEGTITGELFF
>.|TRBJ2-7|TRBV6-5|TRBD1
TGTGCCAGCCGAAGACAGGGCGAGCAGTACTTC
CASRRQGEQYF
>many|TRBJ1-4|TRBV4-3|.
TGCGCCAGCAGCCAGGGCTCGGGTAATGAAAAACTGTTTTTT
CASSQGSGNEKLFF
>.|TRBJ2-7|TRBV11-3|TRBD1
TGTGCCAGCAGCCTCAACGGACAGGGACCCTACGAGCAGTACTTC
CASSLNGQGPYEQYF
>many|TRBJ2-6|TRBV6-1|TRBD1
TGTGCCAGCAGCCAAAGGGGGCCTGGGGCCAACGTCCTGACTTTC
CASSQRGPGANVLTF
>few|TRBJ1-1|TRBV29-1|.
TGCAGCGTTGAAGGGAAGGGGCTAAACACTGAAGCTTTCTTT
CSVEGKGLNTEAFF
>few|TRBJ2-3|TRBV7-2|.
TGTGCCAGCAGCCGGGGGAGACTAGGGTTTCAAAACACAGATACGCAGTATTTT
CASSRGRLGFQNTDTQYF
>few|TRBJ1-1|TRBV5-1|.
TGCGCCAGCAGCCCTCGCGCCGCCGGGGACCCGAACACTGAAGCTTTCTTT
CASSPRAAGDPNTEAFF
>many|TRBJ1-1|TRBV20-1|.
TGCAGTGCTAGAGATAAGCGCTCGGCTTTCTTT
CSARDKRSAFF
>.|TRBJ1-1|TRBV20-1|TRBD1
TGCAGTGCTCCCTGGGACAGGGGAACTGAAGCTTTCTTT
CSAPWDRGTEAFF
>.|TRBJ1-2|TRBV12-3/TRBV12-4|.
TGTGCCAGCAGTCACGACAGTTCCCACACCTTC
CASSHDSSHTF
>.|TRBJ2-4|TRBV2|.
TGTGCCAGTGGGGATCAGGGGAACATTCAGTACTTC
CASGDQGNIQYF
>few|TRBJ2-7|TRBV6-5|TRBD2
TGTGCCAGCAGTCCTTCGGATAGCGGGAGACGGCAGTACTTC
CASSPSDSGRRQYF
>few|TRBJ2-7|TRBV4-1|.
TGCGCCAGCAGCCAAAGATGGGACTCCTCCTACGAGCAGTACTTC
CASSQRWDSSYEQYF
>few|TRBJ1-6|TRBV7-2|.
TGTGCCAGCAGCTTAGGATCCGGGGGTACACCCCTCCACTTT
CASSLGSGGTPLHF